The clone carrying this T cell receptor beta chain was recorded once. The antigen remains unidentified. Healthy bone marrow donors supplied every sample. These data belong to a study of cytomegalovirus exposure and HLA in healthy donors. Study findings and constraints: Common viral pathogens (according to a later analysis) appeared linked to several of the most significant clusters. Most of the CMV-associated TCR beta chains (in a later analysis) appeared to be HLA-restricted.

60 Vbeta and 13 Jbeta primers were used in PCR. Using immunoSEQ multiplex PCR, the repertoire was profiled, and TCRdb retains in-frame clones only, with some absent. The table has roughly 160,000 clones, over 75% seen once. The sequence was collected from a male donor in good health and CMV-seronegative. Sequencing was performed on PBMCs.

This CDR3 reads CASSEAGFGEAKNIQYF. The CDR3 nucleotides are TGTGCCAGCAGCGAAGCGGGATTCGGTGAAGCCAAAAACATTCAGTACTTC. The rearrangement links TRBV7-2 to TRBJ2-4, with TRBD2 identical over 7 bases. Trimming cost V 5 bases and J 0 bases; bases outside gene matches: 10. CDR3 size: 17 residues. Germline CDR1 is SGHTA and CDR2 is FQGNSA.